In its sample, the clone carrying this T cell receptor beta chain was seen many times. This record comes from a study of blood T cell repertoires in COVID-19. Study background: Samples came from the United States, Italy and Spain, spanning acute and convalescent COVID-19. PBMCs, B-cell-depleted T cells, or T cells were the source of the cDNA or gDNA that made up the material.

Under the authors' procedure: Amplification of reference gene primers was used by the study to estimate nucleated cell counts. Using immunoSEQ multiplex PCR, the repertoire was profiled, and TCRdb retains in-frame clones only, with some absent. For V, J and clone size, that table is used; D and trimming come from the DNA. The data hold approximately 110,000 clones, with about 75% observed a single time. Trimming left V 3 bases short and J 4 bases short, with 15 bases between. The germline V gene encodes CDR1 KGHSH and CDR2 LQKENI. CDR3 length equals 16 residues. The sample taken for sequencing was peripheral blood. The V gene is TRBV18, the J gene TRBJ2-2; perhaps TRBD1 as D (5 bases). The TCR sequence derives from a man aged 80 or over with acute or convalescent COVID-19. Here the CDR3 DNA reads TGTGCCAGCTCACCGCTTCAGGGAACGGTCACCGGGGAGCTGTTTTTT. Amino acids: CASSPLQGTVTGELFF.